The subject of this entry is one TCR beta chain. In germline, CDR1 is MDHEN, CDR2 SYDVKM. V was clipped by 2 bases and J by 0 bases; unmatched bases: 13. The CDR3 has 18 residues. The data stem from a study of identical twins. In TCRdb, the 5' RACE reads were re-called with MiXCR into one record per CDR3 protein. The sample has around 550,000 distinct CDR3 sequences; 15% are singletons. This sample was also put to use in a study of yellow fever vaccine responses in identical twins.

The receptor's source is a woman aged 18 to 35 in good health. The rearrangement links TRBV28 to TRBJ2-7; 7 bases line up with TRBD1. Sequencing was done on a sample of CD4+ T cells sorted from blood. DNA of the CDR3: TGTGCCAGCAGTTTAGGACGTCGGACAGGAGTGAGCTCCTACGAGCAGTACTTC. Protein product: CASSLGRRTGVSSYEQYF.